The source of this T cell receptor (beta chain) is a study of OX40 agonist ivuxolimab in advanced cancers. Across the study: The study enrolled dose-escalation patients with hepatocellular carcinoma, melanoma, renal cell or head and neck cancer. General study findings and limits: CD8+ T cells averaged more expanded clones than CD4+.

This clone was recorded only once. The target antigen is unknown. Germline V gene data show CDR1 as SGHRS and CDR2 as YFSETQ. The CDR3 sequence is 14 residues long. Trimming took 0 bases from V and 1 from J, leaving 7 bases between them. Data came from immunoSEQ multiplex PCR; TCRdb stores just in-frame clones and leaves some out. The data contain over 55,000 clones, around 80% of them singletons. The chain combines TRBV5-1 with TRBJ1-1; a possible D gene is TRBD1 (5 bases). Sample: CD4+ or CD8+ T cells sorted from blood, taken in a trial of the OX40 agonist ivuxolimab. This TCR was sampled from an adult with an advanced solid tumor such as melanoma, head and neck, liver or kidney cancer. The CDR3 DNA follows: TGCGCCAGCAGCTTGGGGAGGGGGAACACTGAAGCTTTCTTT. It encodes CASSLGRGNTEAFF.